A single sample gave rise to the 8 T cell receptor beta chains below, sequenced in a study of blood T cell repertoires in COVID-19. Libraries were prepared by immunoSEQ multiplex PCR; TCRdb keeps only in-frame clonotypes and omits some of them. The data contain 170,000 or so clones, about 88% of them singletons. The sequencing input was PBMCs or T cells enriched from blood (not recorded which). These receptors all come from a woman aged 50 to 60 who had recovered from COVID-19.

The rearrangement links TRBV6-1 to TRBJ2-6, with D possibly being TRBD1 (6 bases). The CDR3 extends over 17 amino acids. Trimming took off 3 bases at V and 1 base at J, with 13 bases between the two ends. The germline CDR1 and CDR2 sequences are MNHNS and SASEGT. CDR3 sequence (DNA): TGTGCCAGCAGTGACTGGGGGCGAGGGTCTGGGGCCAACGTCCTGACTTTC. Translated: CASSDWGRGSGANVLTF.

This sequence joins TRBV5-6 and TRBJ1-5, with 7 bases fitting TRBD1. The CDR3 covers 15 residues. V shed 3 bases and J 3 bases; nucleotides not matched to a gene: 6. The germline gives CDR1 SGHDT, CDR2 YYEEEE. CDR3 loop: CASSYAGQYNQPQHF. DNA of the CDR3: TGTGCCAGCAGCTATGCGGGACAGTACAATCAGCCCCAGCATTTT.

The chain combines TRBV6-6 with TRBJ1-2, with a possible D match to TRBD1 (6 bases). In germline, CDR1 is MNHNY, CDR2 SVGAGI (reference sequence). This CDR3 region has 15 residues. With 7 bases removed from V and 0 bases from J, the gap between germline ends came to 15 bases. The CDR3 is CASIQGPGTNYGYTF. The CDR3 nucleotides are TGTGCCAGCATCCAGGGGCCGGGGACTAACTATGGCTACACCTTC.

The CDR3, as DNA: TGTGCCAGTAGTTTCCAGTATAGCGAGCTGTTTTTT. It specifies CASSFQYSELFF. The chain joins TRBV19 to TRBJ2-2; D uncertain. The CDR3 is made up of 12 amino acids. The germline V gene encodes CDR1 LNHDA and CDR2 SQIVND (reference sequence). V lost 5 bases and J lost 11, with 12 bases in between.

The chain recombines TRBV28 with TRBJ2-7; 14 nucleotides agree with TRBD2. This CDR3 is built from 16 residues. V was pared by 5 bases and J by 4 bases, with 7 bases of the junction left unmatched. Germline V gene data show CDR1 as MDHEN and CDR2 as SYDVKM. This CDR3 is CASSPGTSGSQYEQYF. In DNA form, the CDR3 reads TGTGCCAGCAGTCCAGGGACTAGCGGGAGCCAATACGAGCAGTACTTC.

V usage is TRBV30 and J usage is TRBJ2-5; D is unclear. The CDR3 is made up of 14 amino acids. Germline assignment: CDR1 GTSNPN and CDR2 SVGIG (reference sequence). Trimming took off 0 bases at V and 5 bases at J, with 13 bases between the two ends. The CDR3 sequence: CAWSVRLSRETQYF. The CDR3 coding sequence is TGTGCCTGGAGTGTACGGCTGAGCAGGGAGACCCAGTACTTC.

The rearrangement joins TRBV4-1 to TRBJ2-7; the match to TRBD2 covers 9 bases. Germline CDR1 MGHRA, CDR2 YSYEKL. Germline trimming cut 3 bases from V and 1 base from J; bases unmatched to any gene: 13. This CDR3 has 18 residues. The CDR3 is CASSHPTSGPEDSYEQYF. The CDR3, as DNA: TGCGCCAGCAGCCATCCTACTAGCGGGCCGGAAGATTCCTACGAGCAGTACTTC.

The V call is TRBV12-2, the J call TRBJ2-1; TRBD2, as called in the table, went unchecked against the DNA. TRBV12-2 is a pseudogene. CDR3 length equals 18 residues. For the CDR3, the DNA is TGTGCAAGTCGCTTCTTAGCCCCGTGCCTAGCGGGAGTACCGGAGCAGTTCTTC. It encodes CASRFLAPCLAGVPEQFF.